This entry describes one T cell receptor (beta chain). Some clones are missing from TCRdb's copy, which holds only in-frame ones; the method was immunoSEQ multiplex PCR. The table lists more than 300,000 clones, around 84% of them singletons. V gave up 0 bases and J gave up 2 bases, with 13 bases separating them. From germline, CDR1 is KGHSH and CDR2 LQKENI. The CDR3 length is 16 residues. The treatment is: around 19 received Ad26.COV2.S at low or high dose, single or two shots; 5 received placebo; per-sample allocation not given. The samples date from day 63 after the first vaccine or placebo injection. A Boston adult aged 18-55 years was the donor. Its platform was an Ad26 vector, and its expressed antigen was Wuhan-strain SARS-CoV-2 spike. The data are from a study of Ad26.COV2.S vaccination and SARS-CoV-2 variants.

The genes are TRBV18 and TRBJ1-2; TRBD1 might be the D (5 bases). The sample was peripheral blood, taken in a trial of Ad26.COV2.S vaccine versus placebo. This receptor was taken from a person between 18 and 65 years old who received the Ad26.COV2.S COVID-19 vaccine or a placebo. This CDR3 reads CASSPPGRTGNYGYTF. The CDR3 nucleotides are TGTGCCAGCTCACCACCGGGACGGACGGGGAACTATGGCTACACCTTC.